These T cell receptor beta chains were read from a single sample in a study of beta chain features in type 1 diabetes. Clones were read by immunoSEQ multiplex PCR, and TCRdb kept only the in-frame ones, dropping some. The repertoire holds 350,000 to 400,000 clones, with around 13% as singletons. Sequencing was performed on naive CD4+ T cells from blood. The receptors come from a woman aged 18-35 years with type 1 diabetes. CDR3s include the opening cysteine and the closing phenylalanine or tryptophan. The D gene is left open where the match is weak. Clone size is given for some rows only: seen once, a few or many times, or a class if the clone is expanded.

V	J	size	D	CDR3	DNA
TRBV7-2	TRBJ2-3	NA	TRBD2	CASSLGLAGTTDTQYF	TGTGCCAGCAGCTTAGGACTAGCGGGTACCACAGATACGCAGTATTTT
TRBV19	TRBJ2-1	NA	NA	CASSSALSSLGDEQFF	TGTGCCAGTAGCTCGGCTCTGAGCTCCCTGGGCGATGAGCAGTTCTTC
TRBV19	TRBJ2-7	NA	TRBD1	CASSSRDRGVVYEQYF	TGTGCCAGTAGTAGCCGGGACAGGGGCGTAGTCTACGAGCAGTACTTC
TRBV19	TRBJ2-1	few	NA	CASSGRGWDEQFF	TGTGCCAGTAGTGGACGGGGGTGGGATGAGCAGTTCTTC
TRBV30	TRBJ1-2	few	NA	CAWITDTRYGGYTF	TGTGCCTGGATCACGGACACCCGCTACGGTGGCTACACCTTC
TRBV5-1	TRBJ2-1	NA	TRBD2	CASSLAPAGGSLNEQFF	TGCGCCAGCAGCTTGGCCCCAGCGGGAGGGTCCCTTAATGAGCAGTTCTTC
TRBV2	TRBJ1-1	few	TRBD1	CASSVRDRGRTEAFF	TGTGCCAGCAGCGTACGGGACAGGGGGCGGACTGAAGCTTTCTTT
TRBV6-4	TRBJ1-1	few	NA	CASSGRGDTEAFF	TGTGCCAGCAGCGGGCGGGGGGACACTGAAGCTTTCTTT
TRBV9	TRBJ2-5	NA	TRBD2	CASSGGGRLGETQYF	TGTGCCAGCAGCGGGGGGGGACGTTTGGGAGAGACCCAGTACTTC
TRBV27	TRBJ1-2	few	TRBD1	CASSRDRVGYGYTF	TGTGCCAGCAGCCGCGACAGGGTGGGCTATGGCTACACCTTC
TRBV28	TRBJ2-7	few	TRBD1	CASSRTGSYEQYF	TGTGCCAGCAGTCGGACAGGGAGCTACGAGCAGTACTTC
TRBV4-3	TRBJ2-7	few	TRBD2	CASSQDHGGSYEQYF	TGCGCCAGCAGCCAAGATCACGGGGGGTCCTACGAGCAGTACTTC
TRBV7-9	TRBJ1-6	few	NA	CASSYDSHNSPLHF	TGTGCCAGCAGCTACGACAGCCATAATTCACCCCTCCACTTT
TRBV7-9	TRBJ2-5	few	NA	CASVGGFKETQYF	TGTGCCAGCGTGGGAGGCTTCAAGGAGACCCAGTACTTC
TRBV25-1	TRBJ1-5	few	NA	CASSEYSTQDQPQHF	TGTGCCAGCAGTGAATATAGTACCCAGGATCAGCCCCAGCATTTT
TRBV29-1	TRBJ2-5	NA	NA	CSVALQTGSRETQYF	TGCAGCGTTGCACTACAAACAGGGTCGAGGGAGACCCAGTACTTC
TRBV28	TRBJ2-1	few	TRBD2	CASGLAHDNEQFF	TGTGCCTCGGGACTAGCGCATGACAATGAGCAGTTCTTC
TRBV2	TRBJ2-7	NA	NA	CASSNRDLGEEQYF	TGTGCCAGCAGTAACCGGGATCTCGGAGAGGAGCAGTACTTC
TRBV7-9	TRBJ2-1	NA	NA	CASSLGLRDGSYNEQFF	TGTGCCAGCAGCTTAGGCTTGCGGGACGGGTCCTACAATGAGCAGTTCTTC
TRBV18	TRBJ2-6	few	TRBD1	CASHRGSGANVLTF	TGTGCCAGTCACAGGGGATCCGGGGCCAACGTCCTGACTTTC
TRBV15	TRBJ2-5	few	NA	CATSTARWKQETQYF	TGTGCCACCAGCACCGCGAGGTGGAAACAAGAGACCCAGTACTTC
TRBV28	TRBJ2-3	NA	TRBD1	CASTLGQGANTQYF	TGTGCCAGCACCTTGGGGCAGGGGGCGAATACGCAGTATTTT
TRBV6-5	TRBJ2-7	NA	NA	CASRVAANYEQYF	TGTGCCAGCCGGGTCGCGGCTAACTACGAGCAGTACTTC
TRBV7-2	TRBJ2-7	few	TRBD2	CASSLVSAGGAGAYEQYF	TGTGCCAGCAGCTTAGTCAGCGCCGGCGGGGCGGGAGCCTACGAGCAGTACTTC
TRBV7-8	TRBJ2-1	few	NA	CASSLVGGEQFF	TGTGCCAGCAGCTTAGTCGGAGGTGAGCAGTTCTTC
TRBV2	TRBJ2-1	NA	TRBD2	CASGLLAGSYNEQFF	TGTGCCAGCGGCCTACTAGCGGGTTCTTACAATGAGCAGTTCTTC
TRBV14	TRBJ2-3	few	NA	CASSPQRGDTQYF	TGTGCCAGCAGCCCCCAACGGGGGGATACGCAGTATTTT
TRBV9	TRBJ2-1	NA	NA	CASSVVARVDGEQFF	TGTGCCAGCAGCGTAGTGGCCAGGGTGGATGGTGAGCAGTTCTTC
TRBV5-1	TRBJ2-4	few	NA	CASTLSGTSKNIQYF	TGCGCCAGCACCCTGTCGGGGACAAGTAAAAACATTCAGTACTTC
TRBV15	TRBJ1-2	NA	TRBD1	CATSLNRGPYYGYTF	TGTGCCACCAGCCTAAACAGGGGGCCTTACTATGGCTACACCTTC
TRBV4-3	TRBJ2-1	few	NA	CASSHPSSNEQFF	TGCGCCAGCAGCCATCCTAGTAGCAATGAGCAGTTCTTC
TRBV9	TRBJ1-5	NA	TRBD1	CASSAGGTGDRPQHF	TGTGCCAGCAGCGCCGGGGGTACAGGGGATCGGCCCCAGCATTTT
TRBV4-2	TRBJ2-5	NA	NA	CASSQESATKGGTQYF	TGTGCCAGCAGCCAAGAAAGCGCGACAAAGGGAGGGACCCAGTACTTC
TRBV28	TRBJ2-3	few	NA	CASSVLAPFTDTQYF	TGTGCCAGCAGTGTCCTAGCGCCATTCACAGATACGCAGTATTTT
TRBV9	TRBJ2-7	few	TRBD2	CASSSSRSGIYEQYF	TGTGCCAGCAGCTCGAGTCGTAGCGGGATCTACGAGCAGTACTTC
TRBV9	TRBJ1-1	NA	NA	CASSGLSGARTEAFF	TGTGCCAGCAGCGGTCTCTCAGGGGCTAGGACTGAAGCTTTCTTT
TRBV6-5	TRBJ1-3	few	NA	CASTGTDTIYF	TGTGCCAGCACAGGGACTGACACCATATATTTT
TRBV18	TRBJ2-7	NA	NA	CASSPNPGNYEQYF	TGTGCCAGCTCACCAAACCCGGGAAACTACGAGCAGTACTTC
TRBV5-4	TRBJ2-5	few	NA	CASSLQGTETQYF	TGTGCCAGCAGCTTGCAGGGAACGGAGACCCAGTACTTC
TRBV7-8	TRBJ2-2	once	NA	CATHRRQQNTGELFF	TGTGCCACCCACCGAAGACAGCAAAACACCGGGGAGCTGTTTTTT
TRBV7-9	TRBJ1-2	few	NA	CASSLYRLVDYGYTF	TGTGCCAGCAGCTTATACCGGTTGGTCGACTATGGCTACACCTTC
TRBV27	TRBJ2-7	NA	NA	CASTGGRNYEQYF	TGTGCCAGCACCGGGGGACGGAACTACGAGCAGTACTTC
TRBV6-5	TRBJ1-1	NA	NA	CASHLSQGNTEAFF	TGTGCCAGCCATTTATCACAGGGGAACACTGAAGCTTTCTTT
TRBV7-9	TRBJ1-4	few	NA	CASSSGRTNEKLFF	TGTGCCAGCAGCTCAGGGCGAACTAATGAAAAACTGTTTTTT
TRBV28	TRBJ1-2	few	TRBD1	CASSLAQGAYGYTF	TGTGCCAGCAGTTTGGCACAGGGGGCCTATGGCTACACCTTC
TRBV19	TRBJ1-2	NA	NA	CASSFGQNYGYTF	TGTGCCAGTAGTTTCGGTCAAAACTATGGCTACACCTTC
TRBV7-8	TRBJ1-2	few	NA	CASSLLSGPRGYTF	TGTGCCAGCAGCCTCCTTTCCGGCCCCAGGGGCTACACCTTC
TRBV15	TRBJ2-7	NA	NA	CATSRVSGYEQYF	TGTGCCACCAGCAGAGTATCGGGCTACGAGCAGTACTTC
TRBV29-1	TRBJ2-3	NA	TRBD2	CSVERGRGTDTQYF	TGCAGCGTTGAACGCGGGAGAGGAACAGATACGCAGTATTTT
TRBV5-4	TRBJ2-3	NA	NA	CASSLLGVGDTQYF	TGTGCCAGCAGCTTGTTGGGAGTTGGAGATACGCAGTATTTT
TRBV30	TRBJ2-2	NA	NA	CASDIMGVTGELFF	TGTGCCTCAGACATTATGGGAGTCACCGGGGAGCTGTTTTTT
TRBV4-2	TRBJ2-3	few	NA	CASSPRADTQYF	TGTGCCAGCAGCCCCAGGGCAGATACGCAGTATTTT
TRBV6-1	TRBJ2-5	NA	NA	CASSEMAGAGETQYF	TGTGCCAGCAGTGAAATGGCAGGGGCTGGGGAGACCCAGTACTTC
TRBV7-2	TRBJ1-6	NA	TRBD1	CASSYLGQSYNSPLHF	TGTGCCAGCAGCTATTTGGGACAGTCCTATAATTCACCCCTCCACTTT